This paragraph reports one T cell receptor (beta chain). Which antigen it targets is not known. No base quality values were provided; no much bigger clone lies one nucleotide off. From a lookup of the germline V gene (reference sequence), CDR1 and CDR2 are PRHDT and FYEKMQ. Trimming at the junction amounts to 5 bases on V and 0 bases on J, and the germline ends lie 14 bases apart. From the cysteine through the phenylalanine, the CDR3 covers 15 amino acids. The CDR3 DNA has 45 bases and is translated from base 1. The data were taken from a study of T cell changes during pregnancy in multiple sclerosis (dated by TCRdb to the late 2010s). For context, the study as a whole: Changes in the T cell repertoire over the course of pregnancy were examined in this study in women with multiple sclerosis.

Library creation used the immunoSEQ multiplex PCR assay. TCRdb mirrors the immuneACCESS table, restricted to in-frame sequences. Some clones are absent from its copies; in checked studies, under half trace to an unresolved V gene, and the reason for the others is unknown. This sample holds around 50,000 clones; over 90% were observed only once. The ten top clones hold 0.55% to 0.65% of the sample. The rearrangement joined TRBV13 to TRBJ2-7; TRBD1 is perhaps the D gene, given 6 matching bases. The sequences come from CD4+ T cells from peripheral blood mononuclear cells, collected after pregnancy. The sequence was collected from a female donor in good health, enrolled as a control in a pregnancy study. The CDR3 region: CASSPGTLSSYEQYF. The nucleotide sequence reads TGTGCCAGCAGCCCGGGGACATTGAGCTCCTACGAGCAGTACTTC.